This T cell receptor beta chain derives from a study of T cell responses to AZD1222 COVID-19 vaccine. Whole-study results and caveats: After two AZD1222 doses, spike-specific TCR breadth and depth rose versus day 0.

Second doses were pooled across both intervals (about 4 or about 12 weeks). Sequencing used immunoSEQ multiplex PCR; TCRdb keeps in-frame clones, though not all of them. The sample contains some 80,000 clones, about nine tenths of which appear only once. Of note for this clone: The target antigen is unknown.

The length of the CDR3 is 13 residues. Trimming stripped 4 bases from V and 4 bases from J, with 11 bases between. The germline V gene has CDR1 SGHKS and CDR2 YYEKEE (reference sequence). This sample comprised peripheral blood, obtained 28 days after the second AZD1222 dose. This sequence originates from an adult who received the AZD1222 COVID-19 vaccine. The chain couples TRBV5-5 to TRBJ1-1, with D hard to call. In DNA form, the CDR3 reads TGTGCCAGCAGCCTGGTGAGGGCCACTGAAGCTTTCTTT. Protein product: CASSLVRATEAFF.